This T cell receptor (beta chain) comes out of a study of blood T cell repertoires in COVID-19. Study overall: In each case, the material was cDNA or gDNA derived from T cells, B-cell-depleted T cells, or PBMCs.

Authors' data handling: Amplifying reference gene primers gave estimates of nucleated cell counts. Assay used: immunoSEQ multiplex PCR; TCRdb lists only in-frame clones, some missing. That table supplies the V and J calls and clone size; D and trimming were determined from the DNA. This sample has a few hundred thousand clones, with over 85% found just once. The CDR3 covers 13 residues. V was shortened by 7 bases and J by 8 bases, with 14 bases between the two germline ends. Germline CDR1 MNHEY, CDR2 SVGAGI. Enrolled through a virtual design, the participants were between 18 and 89 years of age and came from roughly 22 US areas. Within 2 weeks of study entry, exposed participants had contacted a PCR-confirmed or clinician-diagnosed COVID-19 case.

This clonotype was obtained from a woman aged 45-59 years who had been exposed to COVID-19. The rearrangement links TRBV6-5 to TRBJ1-4; the D gene is possibly TRBD1 (5 bases). Sequenced material: PBMCs or T cells enriched from blood (not recorded which). This CDR3 reads CASTGLRGEKLFF. The CDR3 DNA is TGTGCCAGCACAGGATTGCGGGGGGAAAAACTGTTTTTT.